These T cell receptor beta chains were read from a single sample in a study of OX40 agonist ivuxolimab in advanced cancers. TCRdb keeps only in-frame clones here, not all; method: immunoSEQ multiplex PCR. This table has some 48,000 clones, 84% appearing once. The sequenced sample was CD4+ or CD8+ T cells sorted from blood, obtained in a trial of the OX40 agonist ivuxolimab. These receptors were taken from an adult with an advanced solid tumor such as melanoma, head and neck, liver or kidney cancer. Each CDR3 is given with its conserved first and last residue. A D gene is named only where the DNA matches it firmly. Only some rows state a clone size, as once, few, many or a class for expanded clones.

TRBJ2-3	few	TRBV7-2	NA	CASSLGTASTDTQYF	TGTGCCAGCAGCTTAGGAACAGCTAGCACAGATACGCAGTATTTT
TRBJ1-2	NA	TRBV29-1	TRBD1	CSVETGGNYGYTF	TGCAGCGTTGAAACAGGGGGAAACTATGGCTACACCTTC
TRBJ1-5	NA	TRBV9	NA	CASTPGGDWGNQPQHF	TGTGCCAGCACCCCGGGGGGGGACTGGGGCAATCAGCCCCAGCATTTT
TRBJ2-7	NA	TRBV5-6	NA	CASSLEEREPYEQYF	TGTGCCAGCAGCTTGGAAGAGAGGGAACCATACGAGCAGTACTTC
TRBJ2-3	few	TRBV6-4	NA	CASSDGVGTDTQYF	TGTGCCAGCAGTGACGGGGTAGGCACAGATACGCAGTATTTT
TRBJ2-3	NA	TRBV2	TRBD2	CASRESSGESTDTQYF	TGTGCCAGCAGGGAGTCCAGCGGGGAAAGCACAGATACGCAGTATTTT
TRBJ1-5	NA	TRBV27	NA	CASSYGLDSQPQHF	TGTGCCAGCAGTTACGGCCTTGATTCTCAGCCCCAGCATTTT
TRBJ1-5	once	TRBV15	TRBD1	CATSRSTGASQPQHF	TGTGCCACCAGCAGATCGACAGGGGCAAGTCAGCCCCAGCATTTT
TRBJ2-7	NA	TRBV10-1	NA	CASSDVGFDEQYF	TGCGCCAGCAGTGATGTGGGGTTCGACGAGCAGTACTTC
TRBJ1-1	NA	TRBV5-4	NA	CASSQGSGLREAFF	TGTGCCAGCAGCCAAGGAAGCGGGTTACGTGAAGCTTTCTTT
TRBJ1-3	NA	TRBV7-2	TRBD1	CASSRPGTAGNTIYF	TGTGCCAGCAGCCGTCCCGGGACAGCTGGAAACACCATATATTTT
TRBJ1-1	NA	TRBV2	TRBD1	CASSEDYRGLTEAFF	TGTGCCAGCAGTGAGGATTACAGGGGGCTCACTGAAGCTTTCTTT
TRBJ1-1	NA	TRBV27	NA	CASSFQGLNTEAFF	TGTGCCAGCAGTTTTCAAGGGCTGAACACTGAAGCTTTCTTT
TRBJ2-1	once	TRBV7-9	NA	CASSFRATTPLDNEQFF	TGTGCCAGCAGCTTCAGGGCCACTACACCCCTTGACAATGAGCAGTTCTTC
TRBJ2-7	NA	TRBV10-1	NA	CASSDLTQGEQYF	TGCGCCAGCAGTGATTTAACCCAGGGGGAGCAGTACTTC
TRBJ2-7	NA	TRBV7-9	NA	CASSLRAYEQYF	TGTGCCAGCAGCTTAAGGGCGTACGAGCAGTACTTC
TRBJ2-1	NA	TRBV29-1	NA	CSVWRDEQFF	TGCAGCGTTTGGCGGGATGAGCAGTTCTTC
TRBJ1-5	NA	TRBV4-1	TRBD1	CASSQAPGQGQPQHF	TGCGCCAGCAGCCAAGCTCCGGGACAGGGACAGCCCCAGCATTTT
TRBJ2-3	NA	TRBV27	TRBD2	CASSETSGISTDTQYF	TGTGCCAGCAGTGAAACTAGCGGCATTAGCACAGATACGCAGTATTTT
TRBJ1-1	NA	TRBV27	NA	CASSGTGLEAFF	TGTGCCAGCAGCGGAACGGGGTTAGAAGCTTTCTTT
TRBJ1-4	NA	TRBV6-4	NA	CASSESDPQKLFF	TGTGCCAGCAGTGAATCGGACCCTCAAAAACTGTTTTTT
TRBJ2-3	NA	TRBV6-1	NA	CASSRVMGDTQYF	TGTGCCAGCTCGCGGGTTATGGGAGATACGCAGTATTTT
TRBJ2-5	NA	TRBV18	TRBD2	CASSPRHAGEGQETQYF	TGTGCCAGCTCACCACGACATGCGGGGGAGGGACAAGAGACCCAGTACTTC
TRBJ2-7	NA	TRBV4-3	TRBD1	CASSSGTGEAYEQYF	TGCGCCAGCAGCTCAGGGACAGGAGAAGCCTACGAGCAGTACTTC
TRBJ2-3	NA	TRBV27	TRBD2	CASGGLAGGLSTDTQYF	TGTGCCAGTGGTGGGCTAGCGGGGGGTCTTAGCACAGATACGCAGTATTTT
TRBJ2-7	NA	TRBV13	TRBD2	CASSTTSGDYEQYF	TGTGCCAGCAGCACGACTAGCGGGGACTACGAGCAGTACTTC
TRBJ2-1	NA	TRBV27	TRBD1	CASSSPTGESYNEQFF	TGTGCCAGCAGTTCCCCTACAGGGGAATCCTACAATGAGCAGTTCTTC
TRBJ2-7	few	TRBV6-8	TRBD2	CASSETSGISYEQYF	TGTGCCAGCAGTGAAACTAGCGGGATCTCCTACGAGCAGTACTTC
TRBJ2-1	NA	TRBV4-1	TRBD1	CASSQTPGTGYNEQFF	TGCGCCAGCAGCCAAACCCCAGGGACAGGTTACAATGAGCAGTTCTTC
TRBJ2-2	NA	TRBV28	TRBD1	CASSGPADRGTGELFF	TGTGCCAGCAGTGGCCCCGCCGACAGGGGCACCGGGGAGCTGTTTTTT
TRBJ2-7	NA	TRBV4-1	NA	CASTQTLAASYEQYF	TGCGCCAGCACTCAGACTTTGGCGGCCTCCTACGAGCAGTACTTC
TRBJ1-1	few	TRBV9	NA	CASTLSGLGVTEAFF	TGTGCCAGCACTCTAAGTGGGTTGGGGGTCACTGAAGCTTTCTTT
TRBJ2-3	NA	TRBV15	NA	CATSRGGQGTDTQYF	TGTGCCACCAGCAGAGGGGGGCAAGGCACAGATACGCAGTATTTT
TRBJ1-1	NA	TRBV6-4	NA	CASSDGGAGTEAFF	TGTGCCAGCAGTGACGGGGGGGCTGGCACTGAAGCTTTCTTT
TRBJ1-5	NA	TRBV7-9	NA	CASSFGTRGSQPQHF	TGTGCCAGCAGCTTCGGGACGAGGGGTAGTCAGCCCCAGCATTTT
TRBJ2-2	NA	TRBV9	TRBD2	CASSVSRDYPGTGELFF	TGTGCCAGCAGCGTAAGTCGGGACTACCCGGGGACCGGGGAGCTGTTTTTT
TRBJ2-5	NA	TRBV7-8	NA	CASSHRTSAYQETQYF	TGTGCCAGCAGCCACCGGACGAGCGCGTACCAAGAGACCCAGTACTTC
TRBJ1-5	once	TRBV7-9	TRBD1	CASSLETGDQPQHF	TGTGCCAGCAGCTTAGAAACAGGGGATCAGCCCCAGCATTTT
TRBJ2-7	few	TRBV11-2	TRBD2	CASSFSPSGSYEQYF	TGTGCCAGCAGCTTCTCGCCTAGCGGAAGCTACGAGCAGTACTTC
TRBJ2-7	NA	TRBV27	TRBD1	CASSLGGTGGYEQYF	TGTGCCAGCAGTTTGGGCGGGACAGGGGGGTACGAGCAGTACTTC
TRBJ2-7	large	TRBV2	TRBD1	CASSRTGGNEQYF	TGTGCCAGCAGTAGGACAGGGGGCAACGAGCAGTACTTC
TRBJ2-2	NA	TRBV7-6	TRBD1	CASSPRQGPNTGELFF	TGTGCCAGCAGCCCCCGACAGGGACCGAACACCGGGGAGCTGTTTTTT
TRBJ2-7	medium-sized	TRBV27	TRBD2	CASRPGLAENYEQYF	TGTGCCAGCAGGCCGGGACTAGCGGAGAACTACGAGCAGTACTTC
TRBJ2-4	NA	TRBV5-4	TRBD1	CASSDRGLAKNIQYF	TGTGCCAGCAGCGACAGGGGGCTAGCCAAAAACATTCAGTACTTC
TRBJ1-2	NA	TRBV28	NA	CASSLGGVNNYGYTF	TGTGCCAGCAGTTTAGGGGGGGTGAACAACTATGGCTACACCTTC
TRBJ2-1	NA	TRBV27	NA	CASSFTGTEQFF	TGTGCCAGCAGTTTCACAGGGACTGAGCAGTTCTTC
TRBJ2-1	NA	TRBV6-4	NA	CASSDQFNKNYNEQFF	TGTGCCAGCAGTGACCAATTCAATAAGAACTACAATGAGCAGTTCTTC
TRBJ2-2	NA	TRBV27	NA	CASSSSKPVTGELFF	TGTGCCAGCAGCTCTAGCAAGCCCGTCACCGGGGAGCTGTTTTTT
TRBJ1-5	NA	TRBV5-5	NA	CASSLTGFDSNQPQHF	TGTGCCAGCAGCTTGACAGGGTTTGATAGCAATCAGCCCCAGCATTTT
TRBJ1-6	few	TRBV7-3	NA	CASSLMGASGSPLHF	TGTGCCAGCAGCTTAATGGGTGCCTCGGGTTCACCCCTCCACTTT
TRBJ2-6	NA	TRBV7-9	NA	CASSPPPVKVDGANVLTF	TGTGCCAGCAGCCCCCCCCCGGTTAAAGTTGATGGGGCCAACGTCCTGACTTTC
TRBJ2-7	NA	TRBV7-9	TRBD1	CASSSPGQGLDEQYF	TGTGCCAGCAGCTCCCCGGGACAGGGGTTAGACGAGCAGTACTTC
TRBJ1-2	medium-sized	TRBV11-2	NA	CASSLYPEGRTDYGYTF	TGTGCCAGCAGCTTATACCCCGAGGGGCGGACTGACTATGGCTACACCTTC